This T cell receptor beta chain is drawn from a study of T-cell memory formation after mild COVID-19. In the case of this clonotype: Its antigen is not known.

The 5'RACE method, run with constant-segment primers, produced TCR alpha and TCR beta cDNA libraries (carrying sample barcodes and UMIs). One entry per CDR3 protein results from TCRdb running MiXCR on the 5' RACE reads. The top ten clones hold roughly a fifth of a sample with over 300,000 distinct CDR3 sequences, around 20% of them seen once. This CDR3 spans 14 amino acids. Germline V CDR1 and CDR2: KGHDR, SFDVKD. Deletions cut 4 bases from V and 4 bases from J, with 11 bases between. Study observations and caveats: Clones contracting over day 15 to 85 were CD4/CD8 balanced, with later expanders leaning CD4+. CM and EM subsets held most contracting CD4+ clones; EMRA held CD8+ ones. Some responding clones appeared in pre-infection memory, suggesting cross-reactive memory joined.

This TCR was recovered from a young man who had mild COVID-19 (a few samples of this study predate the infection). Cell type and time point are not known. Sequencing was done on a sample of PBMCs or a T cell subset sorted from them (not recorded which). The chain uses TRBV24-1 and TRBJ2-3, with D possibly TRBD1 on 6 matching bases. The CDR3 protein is CATSDPGAADTQYF. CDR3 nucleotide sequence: TGTGCCACCAGTGACCCAGGGGCCGCAGATACGCAGTATTTT.